This TCR beta chain originates from a study of T cells in Graves' hyperthyroidism and ophthalmopathy (dated by TCRdb to 2018 to 2020). About the investigation overall: Peripheral blood was sampled at the time of initial diagnosis, prior to any treatment. TCR V-J signatures able to tell the groups apart were searched for in a discovery cohort of 100 or so patients, of whom roughly 42 had Graves' ophthalmopathy and 55 to 60 had stable Graves' hyperthyroidism. Whether ophthalmopathy could be predicted prospectively was tested in an independent validation cohort made up of 18 to 20 hyperthyroidism patients plus 17 patients who later progressed to ophthalmopathy. For training and testing, the roughly 93 patients in the discovery cohort were randomly divided in a 7:3 ratio. Thyroid tissue and blood T-cell repertoires from roughly six Graves' hyperthyroidism patients were also compared in the study. Following sampling, methimazole starting at 30 mg daily was given to hyperthyroidism patients, and high-dose intravenous methylprednisolone was given to ophthalmopathy patients. The paper reports TCR Vbeta CDR3 sequencing of some 140 peripheral blood samples: around 45 ophthalmopathy, 70 to 85 hyperthyroidism and approximately 17 progressor patients. Points the paper makes about the study in general: In validation, progression to ophthalmopathy was predicted by the model with almost 71% sensitivity and 72% to 80% specificity, a median of approximately 6.5 months before onset. In cross-validation, a model built on a 13 V-J signature told ophthalmopathy apart from stable hyperthyroidism with 87.88% sensitivity and approximately 81% specificity, and in testing the same model reached 80%/75%. Blood samples also contained most of the expanded thyroid clonotypes (frequency above 0.001), which suggests that blood repertoires may reflect thyroid immune responses. No statistical method was used to fix the sample size in advance, and group allocation was not hidden from the investigators.

There are 13 amino acids in the CDR3, from cysteine to phenylalanine inclusive. The retained sequence is limited to the CDR3, 39 bases, with the frame set at the first base. Via the germline V gene (reference sequence), CDR1 is LNHNV and CDR2 YYDKDF. V lost 0 bases and J lost 9 bases; the stretch between them is 9 bases long. The sample holds many counts of this clonotype. Its binding antigen is unknown. Base qualities are not at hand, and no much larger clone is one base apart. The TCR beta CDR3 regions were amplified from the RNA transcripts. A first-round RT-PCR of the TCR CDR3 used the HTBI primer set with the Qiagen OneStep RT-PCR kit. The libraries were constructed in a second round of multiplex PCR and then size-selected and purified. The libraries were sequenced on an Illumina HiSeq2000 using paired-end 100 bp reads. Regarding the original processing steps: SOAPnuke was used to process the raw data, removing reads that contained adapters or uncalled bases, had a mean Phred below 15, or lacked an exact match to the constant primer or identifier. High-quality paired reads were merged using COPE v1.2.5, and each unique nucleotide sequence was defined as a clonotype. Clonotypes were aligned to IMGT TRBV, TRBD and TRBJ reference segments using MiTCR v1.1. Only V-J combinations with frequency above 0.0001, covering 98% to 99.2% of repertoires, were analysed. The TCS score was defined as the ratio of F50 (clonal expansion) to E x V (chaos), calculated using BLOSUM62-based TCRdist between CDR3 peptides within each V-J. Welch's t-statistics and random forest reduced approximately 520 V-J features to 10 to 15, which were used in a naive Bayes classifier (R e1071). TCRdb took the public reads, trimmed them with fastp at Q25, ran MiXCR for clone calling and kept in-frame beta chains. Duplicate CDR3 protein sequences are folded into a single record with the most common DNA and genes. TCRdb's processing, not the authors', yielded these V and J calls. For this sample the table gives a few hundred thousand distinct CDR3 sequences, of which 15% to 20% were detected only once. The ten top clones hold about 29% of the sample.

Moderately to severely active disease, a Clinical Activity Score of at least 3, a NOSPECS grade of at least 4, and a duration under 3 months were present in ophthalmopathy patients. The study excluded patients with uncontrolled infections, other autoimmune diseases, pregnancy or lactation. Diagnoses were established on the basis of clinical symptoms, serum thyroxine and TRAb, thyroid ultrasound, and orbital computed tomography. Ficoll-Paque density gradient centrifugation was used to isolate PBMCs from about 10 ml of fresh peripheral blood. Trizol reagent was used to extract total RNA, and RNA quality was then checked on an Agilent 2100 Bioanalyzer.

The chain joins TRBV15 to TRBJ2-1, with the D call perhaps TRBD1 or TRBD2, each one matching 5 bases. Sequences were obtained from blood. This sequence originates from a woman in her thirties with Graves' ophthalmopathy. This receptor carries the CDR3 CATSRDEGSEQFF. The DNA sequence follows: TGTGCCACCAGCAGAGATGAGGGGAGTGAGCAGTTCTTC.